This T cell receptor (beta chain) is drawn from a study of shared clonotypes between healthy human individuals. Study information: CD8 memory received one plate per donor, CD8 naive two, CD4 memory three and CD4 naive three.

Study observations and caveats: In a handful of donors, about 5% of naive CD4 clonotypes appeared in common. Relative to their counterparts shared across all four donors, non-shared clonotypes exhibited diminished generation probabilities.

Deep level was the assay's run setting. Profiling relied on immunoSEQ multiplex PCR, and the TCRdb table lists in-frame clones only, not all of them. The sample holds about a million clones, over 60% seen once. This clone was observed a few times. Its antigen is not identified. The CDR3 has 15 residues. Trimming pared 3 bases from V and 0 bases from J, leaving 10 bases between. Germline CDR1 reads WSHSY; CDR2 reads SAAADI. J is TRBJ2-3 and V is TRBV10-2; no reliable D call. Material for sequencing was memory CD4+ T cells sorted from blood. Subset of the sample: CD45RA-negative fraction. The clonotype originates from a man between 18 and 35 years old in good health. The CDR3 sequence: CASSDLSTSTDTQYF. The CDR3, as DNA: TGCGCCAGCAGTGATCTCTCTACTAGCACAGATACGCAGTATTTT.